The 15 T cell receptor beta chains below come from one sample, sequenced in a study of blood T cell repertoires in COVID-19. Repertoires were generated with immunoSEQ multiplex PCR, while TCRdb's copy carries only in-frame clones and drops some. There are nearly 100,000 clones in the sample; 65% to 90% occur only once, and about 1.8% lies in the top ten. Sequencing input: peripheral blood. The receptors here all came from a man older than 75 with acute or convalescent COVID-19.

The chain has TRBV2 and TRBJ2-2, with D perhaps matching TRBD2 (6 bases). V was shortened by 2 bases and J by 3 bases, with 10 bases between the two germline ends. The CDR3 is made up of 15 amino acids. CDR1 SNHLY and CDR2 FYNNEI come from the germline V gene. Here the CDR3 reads CASSETGEDTGELFF. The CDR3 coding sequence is TGTGCCAGCAGTGAAACGGGGGAAGACACCGGGGAGCTGTTTTTT.

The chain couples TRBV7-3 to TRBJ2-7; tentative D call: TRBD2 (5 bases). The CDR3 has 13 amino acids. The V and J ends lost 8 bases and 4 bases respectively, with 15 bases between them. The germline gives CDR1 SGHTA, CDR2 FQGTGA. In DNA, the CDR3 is TGTGCCAGCGCGACGGGGTCGGGTTACGAGCAGTACTTC. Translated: CASATGSGYEQYF.

This CDR3 is CASRGTSGHNEQFF. CDR3 coding DNA: TGTGCCAGCAGGGGGACTAGTGGGCACAATGAGCAGTTCTTC. The V and J genes are TRBV2 and TRBJ2-1; TRBD2 agrees at 8 bases. The germline gives CDR1 SNHLY, CDR2 FYNNEI. The CDR3 has 14 amino acids. Trimming cost V 6 bases and J 5 bases; bases outside gene matches: 6.

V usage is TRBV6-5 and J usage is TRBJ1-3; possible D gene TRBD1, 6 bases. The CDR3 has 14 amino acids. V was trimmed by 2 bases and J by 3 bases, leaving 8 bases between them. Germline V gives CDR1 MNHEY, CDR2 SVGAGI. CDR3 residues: CASSYTGRGNTIYF. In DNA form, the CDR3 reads TGTGCCAGCAGTTACACAGGGCGTGGAAACACCATATATTTT.

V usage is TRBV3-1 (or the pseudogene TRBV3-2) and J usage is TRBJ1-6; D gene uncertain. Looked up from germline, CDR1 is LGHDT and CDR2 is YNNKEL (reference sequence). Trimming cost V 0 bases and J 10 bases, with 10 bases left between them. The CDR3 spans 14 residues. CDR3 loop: CASSQDSPRSPLHF. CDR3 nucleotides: TGTGCCAGCAGCCAAGATTCGCCGAGGTCACCCCTCCACTTT.

The CDR3: CAGGTGAGANVLTF. The CDR3 DNA reads as TGTGCCGGGGGGACAGGCGCTGGGGCCAACGTCCTGACTTTC. The chain links TRBV6-1 to TRBJ2-6; 8 bases align to TRBD1. Germline V gene sequence: CDR1 MNHNS, CDR2 SASEGT. With 11 bases clipped from V and 2 bases from J, the junction kept 5 bases outside the gene matches. This CDR3 has 14 residues.

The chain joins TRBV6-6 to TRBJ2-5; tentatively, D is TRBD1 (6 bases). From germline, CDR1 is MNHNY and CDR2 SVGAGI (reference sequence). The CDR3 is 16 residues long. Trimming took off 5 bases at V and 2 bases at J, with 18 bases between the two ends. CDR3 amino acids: CASSLGQTARQETQYF. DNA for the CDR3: TGTGCCAGCAGTCTTGGACAGACAGCGAGACAAGAGACCCAGTACTTC.

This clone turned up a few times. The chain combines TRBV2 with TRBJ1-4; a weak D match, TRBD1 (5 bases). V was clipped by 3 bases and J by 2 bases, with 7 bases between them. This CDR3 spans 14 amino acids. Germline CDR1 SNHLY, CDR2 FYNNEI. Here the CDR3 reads CASSDRATNEKLFF. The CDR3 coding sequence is TGTGCCAGCAGTGACAGGGCCACTAATGAAAAACTGTTTTTT.

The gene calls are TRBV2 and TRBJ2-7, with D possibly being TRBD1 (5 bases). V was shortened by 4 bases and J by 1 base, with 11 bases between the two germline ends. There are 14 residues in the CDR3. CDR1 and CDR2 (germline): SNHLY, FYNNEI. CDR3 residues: CASSADSLSYEQYF. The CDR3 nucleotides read TGTGCCAGCAGTGCTGACAGCTTATCCTACGAGCAGTACTTC.

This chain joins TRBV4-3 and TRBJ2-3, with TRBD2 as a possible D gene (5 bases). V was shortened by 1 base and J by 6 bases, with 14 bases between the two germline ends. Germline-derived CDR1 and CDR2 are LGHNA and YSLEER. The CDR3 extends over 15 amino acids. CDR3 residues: CASSQVWSGWDTQYF. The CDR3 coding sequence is TGCGCCAGCAGCCAAGTATGGTCGGGATGGGATACGCAGTATTTT.

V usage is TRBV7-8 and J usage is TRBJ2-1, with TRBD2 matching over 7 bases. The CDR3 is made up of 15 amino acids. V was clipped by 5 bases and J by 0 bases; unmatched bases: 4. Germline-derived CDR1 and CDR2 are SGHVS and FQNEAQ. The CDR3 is CASSPGGFSYNEQFF. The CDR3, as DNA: TGTGCCAGCAGCCCGGGGGGTTTCTCCTACAATGAGCAGTTCTTC.

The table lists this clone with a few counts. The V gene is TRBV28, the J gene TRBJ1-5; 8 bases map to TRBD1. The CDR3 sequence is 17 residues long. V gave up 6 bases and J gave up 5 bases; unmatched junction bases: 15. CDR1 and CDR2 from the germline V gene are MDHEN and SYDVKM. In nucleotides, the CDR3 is TGTGCCAGCAGCTCATTGGGGGTACAGGGGGGATATCAGCCCCAGCATTTT. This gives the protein CASSSLGVQGGYQPQHF.

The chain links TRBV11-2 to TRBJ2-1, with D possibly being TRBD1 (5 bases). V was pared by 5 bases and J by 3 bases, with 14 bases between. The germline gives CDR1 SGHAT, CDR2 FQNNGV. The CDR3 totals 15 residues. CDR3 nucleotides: TGTGCCAGCAGCCCCCAGGGCCTCCTCTACAATGAGCAGTTCTTC. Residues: CASSPQGLLYNEQFF.

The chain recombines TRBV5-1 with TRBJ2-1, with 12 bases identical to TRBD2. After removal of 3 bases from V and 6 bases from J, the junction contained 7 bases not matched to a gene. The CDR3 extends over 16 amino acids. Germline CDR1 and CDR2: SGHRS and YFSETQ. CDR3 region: CASSSPGLAGPNEQFF. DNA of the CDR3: TGCGCCAGCAGCTCCCCGGGACTAGCGGGTCCCAATGAGCAGTTCTTC.

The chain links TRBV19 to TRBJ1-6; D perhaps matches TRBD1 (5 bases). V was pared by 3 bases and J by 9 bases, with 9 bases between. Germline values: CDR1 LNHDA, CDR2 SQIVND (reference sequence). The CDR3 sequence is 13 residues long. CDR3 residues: CASSIDRGSPLHF. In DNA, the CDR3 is TGTGCCAGTAGTATCGACAGAGGTTCACCCCTCCACTTT.